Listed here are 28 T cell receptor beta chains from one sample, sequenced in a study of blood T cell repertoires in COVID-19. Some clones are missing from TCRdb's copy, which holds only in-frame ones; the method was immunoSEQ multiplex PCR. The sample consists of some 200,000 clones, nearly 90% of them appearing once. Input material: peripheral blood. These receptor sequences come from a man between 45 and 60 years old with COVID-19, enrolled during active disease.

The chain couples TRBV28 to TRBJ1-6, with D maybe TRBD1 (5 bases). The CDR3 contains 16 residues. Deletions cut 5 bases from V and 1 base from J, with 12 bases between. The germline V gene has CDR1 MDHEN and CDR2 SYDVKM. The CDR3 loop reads CASSRPGVSYNSPLHF. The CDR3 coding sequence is TGTGCCAGCAGTCGACCGGGGGTTTCCTATAATTCACCCCTCCACTTT.

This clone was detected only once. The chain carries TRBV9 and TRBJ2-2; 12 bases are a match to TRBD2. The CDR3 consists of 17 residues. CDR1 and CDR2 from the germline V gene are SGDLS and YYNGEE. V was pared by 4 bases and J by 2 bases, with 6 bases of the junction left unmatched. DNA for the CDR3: TGTGCCAGCAGCACTTCTAGCGGGGGGGTAAACACCGGGGAGCTGTTTTTT. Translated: CASSTSSGGVNTGELFF.

In DNA, the CDR3 is TGCAGTGCTAGTAGCCCCACAGGGGTTAGGGAGACCCAGTACTTC. Amino acid sequence: CSASSPTGVRETQYF. V and J are TRBV20-1 and TRBJ2-5; 7 bases fit TRBD1. The V gene's germline CDR1 is DFQATT and CDR2 SNEGSKA (reference sequence). V dropped 3 bases and J dropped 5; count of bases not matched to a gene: 12. This CDR3 comprises 15 residues.

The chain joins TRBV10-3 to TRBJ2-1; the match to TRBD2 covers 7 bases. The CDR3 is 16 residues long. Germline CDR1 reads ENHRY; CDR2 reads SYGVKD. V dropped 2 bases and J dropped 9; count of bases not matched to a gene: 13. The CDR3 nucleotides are TGTGCCATCAGTGAGATCGCTGGCGGGAGTTCGGTTGAGCAGTTCTTC. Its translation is CAISEIAGGSSVEQFF.

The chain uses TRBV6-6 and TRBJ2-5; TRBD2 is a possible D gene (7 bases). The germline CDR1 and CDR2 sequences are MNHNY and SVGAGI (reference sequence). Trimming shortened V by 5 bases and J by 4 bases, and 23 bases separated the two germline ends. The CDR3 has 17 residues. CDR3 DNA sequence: TGTGCCAGCAGTCTTAGACAGTGGACGGGGGGCGGAGAGACCCAGTACTTC. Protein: CASSLRQWTGGGETQYF.

The CDR3: CASRRDKPGSPLHF. Here the CDR3 DNA reads TGCGCCAGCAGACGGGACAAACCCGGTTCACCCCTCCACTTT. This rearrangement joins TRBV5-1 to TRBJ1-6; possibly TRBD1 for D (6 bases). Germline CDR1 SGHRS, CDR2 YFSETQ. V was clipped by 5 bases and J by 9 bases, with 15 bases between them. The CDR3 totals 14 residues.

Here the CDR3 reads CASSIYGKGVNTEAFF. The CDR3 region has the DNA TGTGCCAGTAGTATCTACGGTAAGGGGGTGAACACTGAAGCTTTCTTT. The chain recombines TRBV19 with TRBJ1-1; tentative D call: TRBD1 (6 bases). From germline, CDR1 is LNHDA and CDR2 SQIVND (reference sequence). The CDR3 totals 16 residues. V was clipped by 3 bases and J by 0 bases, with 14 bases between them.

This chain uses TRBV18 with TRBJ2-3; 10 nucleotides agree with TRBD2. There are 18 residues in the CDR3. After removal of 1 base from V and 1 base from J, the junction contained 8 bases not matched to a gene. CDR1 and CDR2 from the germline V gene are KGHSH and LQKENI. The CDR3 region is CASSPLGTSAVGTDTQYF. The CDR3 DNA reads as TGTGCCAGCTCACCACTAGGGACTAGCGCTGTAGGCACAGATACGCAGTATTTT.

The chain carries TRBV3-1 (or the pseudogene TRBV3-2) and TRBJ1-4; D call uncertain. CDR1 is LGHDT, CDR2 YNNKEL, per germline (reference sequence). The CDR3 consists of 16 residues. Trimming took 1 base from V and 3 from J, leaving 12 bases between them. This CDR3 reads CASSQVGSYANEKLFF. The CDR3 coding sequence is TGTGCCAGCAGCCAAGTTGGTTCCTACGCTAATGAAAAACTGTTTTTT.

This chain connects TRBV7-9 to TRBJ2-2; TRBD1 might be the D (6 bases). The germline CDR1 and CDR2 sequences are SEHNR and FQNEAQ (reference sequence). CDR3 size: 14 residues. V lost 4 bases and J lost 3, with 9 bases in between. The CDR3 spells CASSSGTHTGELFF. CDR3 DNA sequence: TGTGCCAGCAGCTCCGGGACACACACCGGGGAGCTGTTTTTT.

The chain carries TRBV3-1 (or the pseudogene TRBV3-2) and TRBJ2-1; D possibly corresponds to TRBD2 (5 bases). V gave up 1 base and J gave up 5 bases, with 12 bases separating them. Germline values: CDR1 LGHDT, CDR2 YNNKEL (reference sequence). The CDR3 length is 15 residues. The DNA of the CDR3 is TGTGCCAGCAGCCAAGGACCACTAGACCACAATGAGCAGTTCTTC. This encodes CASSQGPLDHNEQFF.

CDR3 protein: CASSPAPGIQETQYF. CDR3 coding DNA: TGCGCCAGCAGCCCGGCCCCAGGTATCCAAGAGACCCAGTACTTC. The V and J genes are TRBV5-1 and TRBJ2-5; D gene unclear. This CDR3 is 15 amino acids long. V was trimmed by 4 bases and J by 1 base, leaving 14 bases between them. Per the germline V gene, CDR1 is SGHRS and CDR2 is YFSETQ.

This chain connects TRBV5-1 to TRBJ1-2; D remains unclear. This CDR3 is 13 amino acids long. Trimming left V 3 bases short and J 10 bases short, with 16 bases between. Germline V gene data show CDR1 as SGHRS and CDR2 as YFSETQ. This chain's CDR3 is CASSWSTEPDYTF. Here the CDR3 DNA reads TGCGCCAGCAGCTGGTCGACTGAGCCTGACTACACCTTC. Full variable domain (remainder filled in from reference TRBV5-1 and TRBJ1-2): KAGVTQTPRYLIKTRGQQVTLSCSPISGHRSVSWYQQTPGQGLQFLFEYFSETQRNKGNFPGRFSGRQFSNSRSEMNVSTLELGDSALYLCASSWSTEPDYTFGSGTRLTVV.

CDR3: CASRDTNYGYTF. CDR3 DNA sequence: TGTGCCAGCCGAGACACTAACTATGGCTACACCTTC. The rearrangement links TRBV28 to TRBJ1-2, with D hard to call. CDR3 length equals 12 residues. The V end was cut by 8 bases, the J end by 0 bases, with 7 bases between. Germline assignment: CDR1 MDHEN and CDR2 SYDVKM.

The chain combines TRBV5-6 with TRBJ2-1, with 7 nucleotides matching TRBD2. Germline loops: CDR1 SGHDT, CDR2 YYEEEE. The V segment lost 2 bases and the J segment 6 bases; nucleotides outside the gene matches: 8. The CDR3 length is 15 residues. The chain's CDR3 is CASSFGLVGSNEQFF. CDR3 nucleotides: TGTGCCAGCAGCTTCGGACTAGTAGGGTCCAATGAGCAGTTCTTC.

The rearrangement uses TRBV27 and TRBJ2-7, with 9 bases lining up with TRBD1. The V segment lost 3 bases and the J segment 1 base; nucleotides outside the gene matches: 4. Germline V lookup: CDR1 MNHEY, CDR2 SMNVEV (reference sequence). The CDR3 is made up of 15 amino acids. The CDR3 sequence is CASSFVGTGSYEQYF. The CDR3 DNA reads TGTGCCAGCAGTTTTGTCGGGACAGGGTCCTACGAGCAGTACTTC.

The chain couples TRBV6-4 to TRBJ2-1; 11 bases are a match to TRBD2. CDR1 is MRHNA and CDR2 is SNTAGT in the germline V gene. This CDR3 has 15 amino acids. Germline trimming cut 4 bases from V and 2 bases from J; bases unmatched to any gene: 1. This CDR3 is CASSVGLAAYNEQFF. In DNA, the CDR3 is TGTGCCAGCAGTGTGGGACTAGCGGCCTACAATGAGCAGTTCTTC.

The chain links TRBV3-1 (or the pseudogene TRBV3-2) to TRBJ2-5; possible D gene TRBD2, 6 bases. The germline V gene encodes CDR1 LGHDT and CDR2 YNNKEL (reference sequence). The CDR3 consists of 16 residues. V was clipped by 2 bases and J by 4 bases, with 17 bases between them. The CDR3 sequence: CASSQMRAGSGETQYF. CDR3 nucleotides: TGTGCCAGCAGCCAAATGAGAGCGGGCTCGGGAGAGACCCAGTACTTC.

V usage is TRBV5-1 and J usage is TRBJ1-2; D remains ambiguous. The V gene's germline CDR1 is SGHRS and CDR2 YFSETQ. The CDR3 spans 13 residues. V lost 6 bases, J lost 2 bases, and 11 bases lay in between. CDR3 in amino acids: CASTIPVNYGYTF. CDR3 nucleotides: TGCGCCAGCACCATCCCGGTCAACTATGGCTACACCTTC.

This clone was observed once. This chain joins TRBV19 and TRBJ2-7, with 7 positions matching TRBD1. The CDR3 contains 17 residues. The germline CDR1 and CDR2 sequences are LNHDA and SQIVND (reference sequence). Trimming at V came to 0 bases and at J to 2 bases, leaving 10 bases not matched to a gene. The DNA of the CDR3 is TGTGCCAGTAGTATAGAAGTCTCACAGGGGTATCCCTACGAGCAGTACTTC. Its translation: CASSIEVSQGYPYEQYF.

CDR3 in amino acids: CASKSGGYNEQFF. CDR3 DNA: TGTGCCAGCAAAAGCGGGGGGTACAATGAGCAGTTCTTC. The rearrangement joins TRBV6-5 to TRBJ2-1; 9 nucleotides line up with TRBD2. The CDR3 totals 13 residues. Trimming took 7 bases from V and 4 from J; bases not matched to a gene: 2. Germline V gives CDR1 MNHEY, CDR2 SVGAGI.

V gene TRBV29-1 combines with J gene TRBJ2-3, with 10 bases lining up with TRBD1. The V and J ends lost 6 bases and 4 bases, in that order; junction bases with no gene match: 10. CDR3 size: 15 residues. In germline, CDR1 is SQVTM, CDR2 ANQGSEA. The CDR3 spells CSVTTGTGAADTQYF. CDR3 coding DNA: TGCAGCGTAACGACCGGGACAGGGGCCGCAGATACGCAGTATTTT.

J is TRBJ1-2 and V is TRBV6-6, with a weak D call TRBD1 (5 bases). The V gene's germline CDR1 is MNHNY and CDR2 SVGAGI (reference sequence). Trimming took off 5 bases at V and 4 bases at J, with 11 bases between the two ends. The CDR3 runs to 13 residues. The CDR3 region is CASSIDRSYGYTF. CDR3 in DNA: TGTGCCAGCAGTATCGACAGATCCTATGGCTACACCTTC.

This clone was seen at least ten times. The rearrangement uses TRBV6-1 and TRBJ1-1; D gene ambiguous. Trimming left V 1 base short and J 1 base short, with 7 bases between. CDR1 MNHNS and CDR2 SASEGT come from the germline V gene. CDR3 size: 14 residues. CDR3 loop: CASSEGPENTEAFF. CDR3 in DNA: TGTGCCAGCAGTGAAGGCCCAGAGAACACTGAAGCTTTCTTT.

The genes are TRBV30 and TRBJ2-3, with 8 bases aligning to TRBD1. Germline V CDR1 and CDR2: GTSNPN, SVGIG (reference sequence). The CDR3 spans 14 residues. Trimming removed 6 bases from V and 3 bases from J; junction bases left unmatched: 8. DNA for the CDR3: TGTGCCTGTCGGACAGGGATTAGGACAGATACGCAGTATTTT. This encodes CACRTGIRTDTQYF.

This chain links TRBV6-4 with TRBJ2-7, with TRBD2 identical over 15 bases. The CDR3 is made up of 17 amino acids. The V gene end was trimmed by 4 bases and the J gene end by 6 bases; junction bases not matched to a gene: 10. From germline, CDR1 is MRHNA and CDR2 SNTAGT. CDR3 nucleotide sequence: TGTGCCAGCAGTGTACCGGGACTAGCGGGGGGCCTGGGCGAGCAGTACTTC. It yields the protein CASSVPGLAGGLGEQYF.

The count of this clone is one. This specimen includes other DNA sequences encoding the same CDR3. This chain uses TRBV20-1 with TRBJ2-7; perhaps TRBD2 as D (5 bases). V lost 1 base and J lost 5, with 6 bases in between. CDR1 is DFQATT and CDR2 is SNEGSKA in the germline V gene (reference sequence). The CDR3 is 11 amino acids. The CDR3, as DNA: TGCAGTGCTAGAGCCGGGGACGAGCAGTACTTC. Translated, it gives CSARAGDEQYF.

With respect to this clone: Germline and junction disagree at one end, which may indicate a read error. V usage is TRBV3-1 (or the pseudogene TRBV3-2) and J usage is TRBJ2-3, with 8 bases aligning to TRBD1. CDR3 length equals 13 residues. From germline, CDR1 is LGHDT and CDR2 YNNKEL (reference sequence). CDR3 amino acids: CASSQDRNRGSDF. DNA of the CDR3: TGTGCCAGCAGCCAAGATCGGAACAGGGGGTCGGATTTT.